These 29 T cell receptor beta chains share one sample of origin, sequenced in a study of cytomegalovirus exposure and HLA in healthy donors. PCR used 60 Vbeta primers and 13 Jbeta primers. Only in-frame clones appear in the TCRdb table, and some are missing; sequencing was by immunoSEQ multiplex PCR. This sample has tens of thousands of clones, with more than 70% found just once. Sequenced sample: PBMCs. These TCRs come from a man aged 25-45 years in good health and CMV-seronegative.

This chain uses TRBV11-2 with TRBJ1-2, with 8 positions matching TRBD1. Germline V lookup: CDR1 SGHAT, CDR2 FQNNGV. The ends lost 2 bases at V and 1 base at J; junction bases unmatched: 9. This CDR3 contains 17 residues. The CDR3 region has the DNA TGTGCCAGCAGCTTAACCGACAGGGGTAGTAGTAACTATGGCTACACCTTC. It is translated as CASSLTDRGSSNYGYTF.

The genes are TRBV6-6 and TRBJ2-3, with a weak D call TRBD2 (6 bases). The CDR3 runs to 15 residues. With 3 bases removed from V and 6 bases from J, the gap between germline ends came to 16 bases. Germline V gene lookup returns CDR1 MNHNY and CDR2 SVGAGI (reference sequence). The CDR3 sequence: CASSYLGRQGDTQYF. The CDR3 DNA sequence: TGTGCCAGCAGTTATTTAGGGAGGCAAGGGGATACGCAGTATTTT.

The chain is built from TRBV4-2 and TRBJ1-1; perhaps TRBD1 as D (5 bases). The CDR3 contains 13 residues. Trimming removed 4 bases from V and 1 base from J, with 7 bases in between. The germline CDR1 and CDR2 sequences are LGHNA and YNFKEQ. The CDR3 nucleotides read TGTGCCAGCAGCCGAACAGGGAACACTGAAGCTTTCTTT. It encodes CASSRTGNTEAFF.

This clone was seen more than once but under ten times. CDR3 region: CASSQSGLAGVSDTQYF. DNA of the CDR3: TGCGCCAGCAGCCAATCGGGACTAGCGGGGGTCTCAGATACGCAGTATTTT. V and J are TRBV4-1 and TRBJ2-3; TRBD2 matches at 14 bases. J lost 4 bases, V lost 2 bases, and 5 bases had no gene match. This CDR3 is 17 amino acids long. Germline CDR1 reads MGHRA; CDR2 reads YSYEKL.

A remark on this clone: Other DNA sequences in this sample translate to the same CDR3. The chain links TRBV5-4 to TRBJ2-4; weak D call: TRBD2 (6 bases). CDR3 length: 15 amino acids. CDR1 SGHNT and CDR2 YYREEE come from the germline V gene (reference sequence). V was trimmed by 4 bases and J by 0 bases, leaving 11 bases between them. DNA of the CDR3: TGTGCCAGCAGCCTGGAGGGGATAGCCAAAAACATTCAGTACTTC. This encodes CASSLEGIAKNIQYF.

Note on this clone: At one boundary the junction diverges from the germline segment, which might be a read error. The gene calls are TRBV28 and TRBJ1-2; D gene uncertain. This CDR3 is 11 amino acids long. Germline lookup yields CDR1 MDHEN and CDR2 SYDVKM. CDR3 in DNA: TGTGCCAGCAACCAATACTATGGCAACACCTTC. This gives the protein CASNQYYGNTF.

This clone appeared a single time. The J gene is TRBJ1-5, the V gene TRBV6-5; the match to TRBD1 covers 9 bases. The CDR3 is 13 amino acids. The J segment lost 5 bases and the V segment lost 6 bases, leaving 2 bases of the junction unmatched. Germline V gene lookup returns CDR1 MNHEY and CDR2 SVGAGI. The CDR3 DNA reads as TGTGCCAGCAGCGACAGGGGGTATCAGCCCCAGCATTTT. Its protein is CASSDRGYQPQHF.

The V call is TRBV28, the J call TRBJ1-1; D gene unclear. V lost 2 bases and J 11 bases, leaving 21 bases between the germline ends. The CDR3 is 15 residues long. In germline, CDR1 is MDHEN, CDR2 SYDVKM. CDR3 amino acids: CASSLLPGLSVWAFF. For the CDR3, the DNA is TGTGCCAGCAGTTTACTTCCGGGTCTTTCCGTCTGGGCTTTCTTT.

The chain links TRBV7-9 to TRBJ2-7, with TRBD2 as a possible D gene (5 bases). This CDR3 comprises 13 residues. Germline loops: CDR1 SEHNR, CDR2 FQNEAQ (reference sequence). The V gene lost 7 bases and the J gene lost 9 bases, with 19 bases spanning the gap. CDR3 protein: CASNRGAAFGQYF. CDR3 sequence (DNA): TGTGCCAGCAACCGGGGAGCAGCCTTCGGGCAGTACTTC.

This clone was counted only a few times. The CDR3 is CASSRTQETQYF. In DNA, the CDR3 is TGTGCCAGCAGCCGGACACAAGAGACCCAGTACTTC. This rearrangement joins TRBV11-2 to TRBJ2-5, with D perhaps TRBD1 (5 bases). The V and J ends lost 5 bases and 2 bases respectively, with 6 bases between them. Germline CDR1 and CDR2: SGHAT and FQNNGV. The CDR3 runs to 12 residues.

This rearrangement joins TRBV6-5 to TRBJ2-1, with no clear D. The germline V gene encodes CDR1 MNHEY and CDR2 SVGAGI. Deletions cut 11 bases from V and 4 bases from J, with 9 bases between. The CDR3 sequence is 11 residues long. This chain's CDR3 is CALAEYNEQFF. For the CDR3, the DNA is TGTGCCCTGGCGGAGTACAATGAGCAGTTCTTC.

This clone has a single count. V gene TRBV5-5 combines with J gene TRBJ1-2; D ambiguous. The germline V gene has CDR1 SGHKS and CDR2 YYEKEE (reference sequence). V was cut by 1 base and J by 4 bases, with 17 bases left in between. The CDR3 runs to 16 residues. The CDR3: CASSLKPGSPLYGYTF. The CDR3 nucleotides are TGTGCCAGCAGCTTGAAGCCCGGGAGCCCTCTCTATGGCTACACCTTC.

DNA of the CDR3: TGTGCCAGCTCACCATTTTCGGGGGGCAAGGGCAATGAGCAGTTCTTC. Translating it yields CASSPFSGGKGNEQFF. The chain is built from TRBV18 and TRBJ2-1; D is perhaps TRBD2 (7 bases). The germline V gene encodes CDR1 KGHSH and CDR2 LQKENI. The CDR3 consists of 16 residues. V was shortened by 2 bases and J by 6 bases, with 17 bases between the two germline ends.

The chain links TRBV19 to TRBJ2-7; TRBD2 matches 10 bases. After removal of 9 bases from V and 1 base from J, the junction contained 6 bases not matched to a gene. The CDR3 totals 14 residues. From germline, CDR1 is LNHDA and CDR2 SQIVND (reference sequence). The CDR3 DNA follows: TGTGCCAGCGGGCTAGCGGGAGCTTCCTACGAGCAGTACTTC. It is translated as CASGLAGASYEQYF.

V gene TRBV5-1 combines with J gene TRBJ2-5; D possibly corresponds to TRBD2 (5 bases). Germline V gene lookup returns CDR1 SGHRS and CDR2 YFSETQ. With 0 bases removed from V and 5 bases from J, the gap between germline ends came to 14 bases. The CDR3 totals 15 residues. The CDR3 bases are TGCGCCAGCAGCTTGGCGGGCTACTCGGGGGAGACCCAGTACTTC. Translation: CASSLAGYSGETQYF.

This clone was counted only a few times. The rearrangement uses TRBV6-4 and TRBJ2-3; TRBD2 matches 11 bases. The germline CDR1 and CDR2 sequences are MRHNA and SNTAGT. The V and J ends lost 2 bases and 4 bases, in that order; junction bases with no gene match: 5. This CDR3 has 16 residues. CDR3 DNA sequence: TGTGCCAGCAGTGACGATAGCGGGAGGGCCGCAGATACGCAGTATTTT. Translating gives CASSDDSGRAADTQYF.

This chain uses TRBV19 with TRBJ1-2, with 7 bases matching TRBD1. Trimming cost V 5 bases and J 4 bases; bases outside gene matches: 10. Germline lookup yields CDR1 LNHDA and CDR2 SQIVND (reference sequence). The CDR3 covers 15 residues. The CDR3 protein is CASSPTRGGGYGYTF. The CDR3, as DNA: TGTGCCAGTAGTCCGACGAGAGGGGGCGGCTATGGCTACACCTTC.

The chain couples TRBV19 to TRBJ1-3, with a possible D match to TRBD1 (5 bases). V lost 4 bases and J 2 bases, leaving 15 bases between the germline ends. Germline V lookup: CDR1 LNHDA, CDR2 SQIVND (reference sequence). The CDR3 has 16 amino acids. CDR3 in amino acids: CASSTLGHTTGNTIYF. The CDR3, as DNA: TGTGCCAGTAGTACCCTAGGACATACTACTGGAAACACCATATATTTT.

This chain joins TRBV18 and TRBJ1-2; 8 bases agree with TRBD1. This CDR3 has 14 amino acids. The V segment lost 3 bases and the J segment 4 bases; nucleotides outside the gene matches: 4. Germline CDR1 is KGHSH and CDR2 is LQKENI. The CDR3 DNA follows: TGTGCCAGCTCACCGAACAGGGGGTCCTATGGCTACACCTTC. Protein: CASSPNRGSYGYTF.

This chain links TRBV10-1 with TRBJ2-1; weak D call: TRBD1 (6 bases). This CDR3 is 14 amino acids long. Trimming left V 2 bases short and J 7 bases short, with 12 bases between. Germline lookup yields CDR1 WNHNN and CDR2 SYGVQD (reference sequence). The CDR3 region is CASSEQGNLNEQFF. The CDR3 bases are TGCGCCAGCAGTGAGCAGGGGAACCTAAATGAGCAGTTCTTC.

CDR3 nucleotide sequence: TGCAGCGTTGAAGACCTCCTACAGCCCCAGCATTTT. It codes for CSVEDLLQPQHF. The chain has TRBV29-1 and TRBJ1-5; unclear D gene. Deletions cut 0 bases from V and 7 bases from J, with 7 bases between. This CDR3 spans 12 amino acids. Germline V lookup: CDR1 SQVTM, CDR2 ANQGSEA. The entire variable domain, with the rest obtained from reference TRBV29-1 and TRBJ1-5, is as follows: SAVISQKPSRDICQRGTSLTIQCQVDSQVTMMFWYRQQPGQSLTLIATANQGSEATYESGFVIDKFPISRPNLTFSTLTVSNMSPEDSSIYLCSVEDLLQPQHFGDGTRLSIL.

This clone was seen just once. This sequence joins TRBV28 and TRBJ1-2, with TRBD1 identical over 9 bases. The CDR3 runs 15 residues. From germline, CDR1 is MDHEN and CDR2 SYDVKM. With 8 bases clipped from V and 3 bases from J, the junction kept 10 bases outside the gene matches. CDR3 coding DNA: TGTGCCAGCTTTCAGCCGGGACAGGGACACTATGGCTACACCTTC. Translation: CASFQPGQGHYGYTF.

CDR3 DNA sequence: TGTGCCAGCAGCGCAGGTGTCAACACCGGGGAGCTGTTTTTT. It translates to CASSAGVNTGELFF. The chain combines TRBV9 with TRBJ2-2; D not certain. This CDR3 has 14 residues. Germline CDR1 is SGDLS and CDR2 is YYNGEE. The V and J ends lost 3 bases and 2 bases respectively, with 8 bases between them.

The chain joins TRBV28 to TRBJ2-1; 9 nucleotides line up with TRBD1. Germline lookup yields CDR1 MDHEN and CDR2 SYDVKM. V lost 4 bases and J lost 8; bases outside the gene matches: 12. The CDR3 has 16 residues. CDR3 in amino acids: CASSSAGDRVFYEQFF. The CDR3 DNA reads TGTGCCAGCAGTTCCGCGGGGGACAGGGTATTTTATGAGCAGTTCTTC.

The genes are TRBV4-2 and TRBJ2-7; TRBD2 matches at 11 bases. V was pared by 3 bases and J by 3 bases, with 4 bases of the junction left unmatched. CDR1 and CDR2 from the germline V gene are LGHNA and YNFKEQ. CDR3 size: 15 residues. CDR3 region: CASSHQLAGVYEQYF. CDR3 bases: TGTGCCAGCAGCCACCAACTAGCGGGAGTCTACGAGCAGTACTTC.

This sequence joins TRBV29-1 and TRBJ1-1; TRBD1 is a possible D gene (5 bases). The CDR3 spans 14 residues. V shed 7 bases and J shed 4 bases, with 19 bases lying between them. CDR1 is SQVTM and CDR2 is ANQGSEA in the germline V gene. Here the CDR3 DNA reads TGCAGCGCTCCGAGCGGGGGGGTGGGCACTGAAGCTTTCTTT. Translation: CSAPSGGVGTEAFF.

The chain combines TRBV5-6 with TRBJ2-2, with D perhaps TRBD1 (6 bases). Trimming cost V 0 bases and J 4 bases, with 7 bases left between them. Germline assignment: CDR1 SGHDT and CDR2 YYEEEE. The CDR3 is made up of 14 amino acids. CDR3 in amino acids: CASSLGGGTGELFF. Here the CDR3 DNA reads TGTGCCAGCAGCTTGGGAGGGGGCACCGGGGAGCTGTTTTTT.

CDR3 residues: CASRAGASEQFF. The CDR3 bases are TGTGCCAGCAGAGCGGGAGCGAGTGAGCAGTTCTTC. This chain links TRBV25-1 with TRBJ2-1; 8 bases line up with TRBD2. This CDR3 spans 12 amino acids. J was trimmed by 9 bases and V by 6 bases; bases with no gene match: 4. The germline gives CDR1 MGHDK, CDR2 SYGVNS. The whole variable domain, filled in from reference TRBV25-1 and TRBJ2-1, reads EADIYQTPRYLVIGTGKKITLECSQTMGHDKMYWYQQDPGMELHLIHYSYGVNSTEKGDLSSESTVSRIRTEHFPLTLESARPSHTSQYLCASRAGASEQFFGPGTRLTVL.

This clone showed up just a few times. V gene TRBV7-9 combines with J gene TRBJ1-2; 9 bases match TRBD1. V was clipped by 5 bases and J by 2 bases; unmatched bases: 6. The CDR3 contains 15 residues. Germline CDR1 reads SEHNR; CDR2 reads FQNEAQ (reference sequence). CDR3 amino acids: CASSDTGTGNYGYTF. The CDR3 DNA reads TGTGCCAGCAGCGACACCGGGACAGGGAACTATGGCTACACCTTC.